The 4 T cell receptor beta chains below all came from one sample that was sequenced in a study of beta chain features in type 1 diabetes. What was sequenced were expressed TCRB transcripts, since all of the isolated RNA had been reverse transcribed. Assay used: immunoSEQ multiplex PCR; TCRdb lists only in-frame clones, some missing. Here the sample spans 250,000 to 350,000 clones, about 14% being singletons. The sequenced material came from central memory CD4+ T cells from blood. These receptors were obtained from a man aged 30-40 years in good health.

This clone showed up many times. This rearrangement joins TRBV18 to TRBJ1-5; D is possibly TRBD1 (6 bases). The CDR3 is 13 residues long. CDR1 and CDR2 (germline): KGHSH, LQKENI. V lost 6 bases and J 5 bases, leaving 11 bases between the germline ends. CDR3 sequence (DNA): TGTGCCAGCTCTGAACACAGGGATCAGCCCCAGCATTTT. Encoded protein: CASSEHRDQPQHF.

The CDR3 region is CASSARLAGGGEQFF. In nucleotides, the CDR3 is TGTGCCAGCAGCGCTCGACTAGCGGGGGGCGGCGAGCAGTTCTTC. This chain connects TRBV9 to TRBJ2-1; 13 nucleotides line up with TRBD2. The germline gives CDR1 SGDLS, CDR2 YYNGEE. V lost 3 bases to trimming and J lost 10 bases; unmatched junction nucleotides: 7. The CDR3 length is 15 residues.

The chain employs TRBV7-9 and TRBJ2-1; 8 nucleotides line up with TRBD2. Losses at the gene ends were 4 bases for V and 0 bases for J; bases not matched to a gene: 5. Germline CDR1 reads SEHNR; CDR2 reads FQNEAQ (reference sequence). The CDR3 extends over 16 amino acids. This CDR3 is CASSSGGPSSYNEQFF. DNA of the CDR3: TGTGCCAGCAGCTCGGGAGGGCCTAGCTCCTACAATGAGCAGTTCTTC.

This chain links TRBV27 with TRBJ1-4; the D is unclear. Germline V gives CDR1 MNHEY, CDR2 SMNVEV (reference sequence). This CDR3 is 15 amino acids long. With 3 bases removed from V and 8 bases from J, the gap between germline ends came to 16 bases. The CDR3 DNA follows: TGTGCCAGCAGTTTGAGGGCCTCGGTGGAGGAAAAACTGTTTTTT. As protein: CASSLRASVEEKLFF.